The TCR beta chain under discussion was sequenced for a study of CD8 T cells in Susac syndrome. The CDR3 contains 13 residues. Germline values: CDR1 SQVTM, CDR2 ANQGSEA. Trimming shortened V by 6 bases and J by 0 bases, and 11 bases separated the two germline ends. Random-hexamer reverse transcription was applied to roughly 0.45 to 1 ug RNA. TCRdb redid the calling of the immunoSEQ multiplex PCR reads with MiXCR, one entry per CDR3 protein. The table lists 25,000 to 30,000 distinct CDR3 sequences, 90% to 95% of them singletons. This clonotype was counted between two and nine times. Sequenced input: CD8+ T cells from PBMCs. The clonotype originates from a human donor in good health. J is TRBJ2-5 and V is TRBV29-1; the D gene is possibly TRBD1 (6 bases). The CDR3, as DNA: TGCAGCGTCGTGGACAGTTACCAAGAGACCCAGTACTTC. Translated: CSVVDSYQETQYF.